This T cell receptor beta chain was sequenced during a study of beta chain features in type 1 diabetes. Whole-study context: Cell yields, age and gender were similar between patients and healthy donors.

Notes on this clone: The antigen remains undetermined.

What was sequenced were expressed TCRB transcripts, since all of the isolated RNA had been reverse transcribed. Profiled with immunoSEQ multiplex PCR; TCRdb holds only in-frame clones, not every one. The sample contains 860,000 or so clones, roughly a sixth of which appear only once. It was via CD45RO/CCR7/CD25/CD127/CD95/CD27 that CD4+ naive, central memory, regulatory and stem cell-like memory cells were sorted. All sorted populations exceeded 95% purity. Study results and caveats: Across patients, naive, central memory and Treg TCRB repertoires exhibited apparently greater similarity than was observed across healthy donors.

Germline V gives CDR1 MNHEY, CDR2 SMNVEV (reference sequence). CDR3 length: 15 residues. Trimming took 3 bases from V and 3 from J, leaving 14 bases between them. The sample comprised naive CD4+ T cells from blood. The TCR was taken from a woman younger than 30 in good health. This chain links TRBV27 with TRBJ1-1; D is unresolved. The DNA for the CDR3 is TGTGCCAGCAGTTTCGGTACCGTACGGGACACTGAAGCTTTCTTT. It encodes CASSFGTVRDTEAFF.